What follows are 9 T cell receptor beta chains derived from one specimen sequenced in a study of graft-versus-host responses after intestinal transplantation. Some clones are missing from TCRdb's copy, which holds only in-frame ones; the method was immunoSEQ multiplex PCR. The data hold approximately 28,000 clones, with roughly nine tenths observed a single time. The source was PBMCs, collected about 420 days after intestinal transplantation. Receptors originate from a human patient who received an intestinal transplant, so some T cells may come from the graft donor.

CDR3 protein: CASSYGGLAGETQYF. In nucleotides, the CDR3 is TGTGCCAGCAGTTACGGGGGACTAGCGGGAGAGACCCAGTACTTC. The V gene is TRBV6-5, the J gene TRBJ2-5; 12 nucleotides align to TRBD2. The CDR3 runs 15 residues. Germline V gene sequence: CDR1 MNHEY, CDR2 SVGAGI. Trimming took 2 bases from V and 4 from J; bases not matched to a gene: 2.

The chain combines TRBV27 with TRBJ1-2; D remains ambiguous. The CDR3 consists of 16 residues. Germline V CDR1 and CDR2: MNHEY, SMNVEV (reference sequence). Trimming left V 5 bases short and J 0 bases short, with 16 bases between. The CDR3 reads CASSPPRTEANYGYTF. The CDR3 DNA reads as TGTGCCAGCAGTCCCCCCCGGACGGAAGCTAACTATGGCTACACCTTC.

The chain's CDR3 is CASRGRGLANTGELFF. The CDR3 coding sequence is TGTGCCAGCAGGGGAAGGGGTCTAGCTAACACCGGGGAGCTGTTTTTT. The rearrangement links TRBV2 to TRBJ2-2; perhaps D is TRBD1 or TRBD2 (5 bases each). Germline-derived CDR1 and CDR2 are SNHLY and FYNNEI. V lost 6 bases and J lost 2, with 16 bases in between. The CDR3 contains 16 residues.

This chain joins TRBV11-2 and TRBJ2-1; the match to TRBD2 covers 9 bases. Germline loops: CDR1 SGHAT, CDR2 FQNNGV. Trimming took 0 bases from V and 4 from J; bases not matched to a gene: 1. This CDR3 region has 15 residues. The CDR3 reads CASSLEAGGYNEQFF. CDR3 DNA: TGTGCCAGCAGCTTAGAGGCGGGGGGGTACAATGAGCAGTTCTTC.

The J gene is TRBJ2-3, the V gene TRBV5-1, with unresolved D. Trimming left V 0 bases short and J 2 bases short, with 13 bases between. The CDR3 is made up of 16 amino acids. CDR1 SGHRS and CDR2 YFSETQ come from the germline V gene. The CDR3 reads CASSLAGQANTDTQYF. The DNA of the CDR3 is TGCGCCAGCAGCTTGGCTGGGCAGGCGAACACAGATACGCAGTATTTT.

The rearrangement joins TRBV5-5 to TRBJ1-2; 8 bases map to TRBD1. V lost 3 bases to trimming and J lost 3 bases; unmatched junction nucleotides: 7. The CDR3 sequence is 15 residues long. Looked up from germline, CDR1 is SGHKS and CDR2 is YYEKEE (reference sequence). CDR3 bases: TGTGCCAGCAGCTACGGACAGGGTCCCTACTATGGCTACACCTTC. It is translated as CASSYGQGPYYGYTF.

The chain couples TRBV7-9 to TRBJ2-1; the match to TRBD2 covers 9 bases. The junction had 10 bases not matched to a gene; V was cut back by 3 bases and J by 7 bases. The CDR3 is 16 amino acids. The germline V gene has CDR1 SEHNR and CDR2 FQNEAQ (reference sequence). CDR3 amino acids: CASSLQGLAVKNEQFF. CDR3 nucleotide sequence: TGTGCCAGCAGCTTGCAGGGACTAGCAGTTAAAAATGAGCAGTTCTTC.

The rearrangement links TRBV10-2 to TRBJ2-3; TRBD1 matches 7 bases. The J segment lost 6 bases and the V segment lost 2 bases, leaving 8 bases of the junction unmatched. This CDR3 comprises 15 residues. Germline-derived CDR1 and CDR2 are WSHSY and SAAADI. CDR3 sequence: CASSEGQAFLDTQYF. DNA of the CDR3: TGCGCCAGCAGTGAGGGACAGGCCTTTTTGGATACGCAGTATTTT.

The J gene is TRBJ2-4, the V gene TRBV2, with 9 positions matching TRBD2. The length of the CDR3 is 15 residues. The V segment lost 4 bases and the J segment 0 bases; nucleotides outside the gene matches: 1. Germline V gives CDR1 SNHLY, CDR2 FYNNEI. The chain's CDR3 is CASSGLAVAKNIQYF. CDR3 in DNA: TGTGCCAGCAGTGGACTAGCGGTAGCCAAAAACATTCAGTACTTC.